Listed below are T cell receptor beta chains from one sample, sequenced in a study of T cell responses to AZD1222 COVID-19 vaccine. Profiled with immunoSEQ multiplex PCR; TCRdb holds only in-frame clones, not every one. In the table there are some 80,000 clones, 65% to 80% of which are singletons. The starting material was peripheral blood, obtained 28 days after the second dose of the MenACWY control vaccine. These receptors were collected from an adult who received the MenACWY meningococcal vaccine as a control. Each CDR3 is given with its conserved first and last residue. A D gene is named only where the DNA matches it firmly. Rows give clone size only sometimes, using once, few, many, or a class for an expanded clone.

size,V,D,J,CDR3,DNA
NA,TRBV19,TRBD1,TRBJ2-1,CASSMAGGSYNEQFF,TGTGCCAGTAGTATGGCAGGGGGCTCCTACAATGAGCAGTTCTTC
NA,TRBV6-5,NA,TRBJ1-1,CASTDGLATEAFF,TGTGCCAGCACCGACGGGTTGGCCACTGAAGCTTTCTTT
few,TRBV19,NA,TRBJ1-5,CASSIEGGNQPQHF,TGTGCCAGTAGTATAGAAGGGGGCAATCAGCCCCAGCATTTT
NA,TRBV7-9,NA,TRBJ2-7,CASSLGALGQYF,TGTGCCAGCAGCTTAGGGGCGTTGGGGCAGTACTTC
NA,TRBV5-8,NA,TRBJ1-5,CASSLRNQPQHF,TGTGCCAGCAGCTTACGGAATCAGCCCCAGCATTTT
once,TRBV6-5,NA,TRBJ1-6,CASSLTGFAEAPLHF,TGTGCCAGCAGTCTAACGGGATTCGCAGAAGCACCCCTCCACTTT
NA,TRBV11-2,TRBD1,TRBJ2-7,CASSPVGGGQGAYEQYF,TGTGCCAGCAGCCCTGTCGGCGGGGGACAGGGGGCCTACGAGCAGTACTTC
NA,TRBV4-2,NA,TRBJ2-1,CASSLVGPNNEQFF,TGTGCCAGCAGCCTCGTGGGACCAAACAATGAGCAGTTCTTC
NA,TRBV3-1/TRBV3-2,NA,TRBJ2-5,CASSQDVHGETQYF,TGTGCCAGCAGCCAAGATGTCCACGGAGAGACCCAGTACTTC
NA,TRBV6-5,TRBD1,TRBJ1-1,CASSTSGTGAFF,TGTGCCAGCAGTACATCTGGGACAGGGGCTTTCTTT
NA,TRBV4-2,NA,TRBJ1-1,CASSQGDVNTEAFF,TGTGCCAGCAGCCAAGGAGACGTCAACACTGAAGCTTTCTTT
few,TRBV7-3,TRBD2,TRBJ2-5,CASSLAGGKQETQYF,TGTGCCAGCAGCTTAGCGGGAGGGAAACAAGAGACCCAGTACTTC
NA,TRBV6-6,NA,TRBJ2-3,CASSPKDTQYF,TGTGCCAGCAGCCCTAAAGATACGCAGTATTTT
NA,TRBV7-6,NA,TRBJ2-2,CASSLNVGELFF,TGTGCCAGCAGCTTAAATGTCGGGGAGCTGTTTTTT
NA,TRBV10-2,NA,TRBJ1-6,CATGRLYNSPLHF,TGCGCCACCGGACGCCTTTATAATTCACCCCTCCACTTT
NA,TRBV18,NA,TRBJ2-3,CASSFTLDTQYF,TGTGCCAGCTCATTTACTTTGGATACGCAGTATTTT
NA,TRBV18,NA,TRBJ1-2,CASSREGDGNYGYTF,TGTGCCAGCTCACGCGAAGGGGACGGTAACTATGGCTACACCTTC
NA,TRBV20-1,NA,TRBJ2-1,CSVFQGEVGFF,TGCAGTGTTTTTCAGGGCGAGGTCGGGTTCTTC
NA,TRBV29-1,NA,TRBJ1-2,CSVEEQDGYTF,TGCAGCGTTGAAGAACAGGATGGCTACACCTTC
NA,TRBV7-2,TRBD2,TRBJ2-1,CASSLGAGAYNEQFF,TGTGCCAGCAGCTTAGGGGCGGGAGCCTACAATGAGCAGTTCTTC
NA,TRBV7-8,NA,TRBJ2-7,CASSLVGGERDEQYF,TGTGCCAGCAGCTTAGTAGGAGGGGAAAGGGACGAGCAGTACTTC
once,TRBV6-6,NA,TRBJ1-5,CASSRQGGNQPQHF,TGTGCCAGCAGCCGGCAGGGCGGGAATCAGCCCCAGCATTTT
NA,TRBV15,NA,TRBJ1-1,CATSREPGDTEAFF,TGTGCCACCAGCAGAGAGCCAGGGGACACTGAAGCTTTCTTT
few,TRBV21-1,NA,TRBJ1-5,CARDRGTGQPQHF,TGTGCCAGGGACAGGGGAACTGGGCAGCCCCAGCATTTT
NA,TRBV21-1,NA,TRBJ2-1,CASSTPIRDRDRLSYNEQFF,TGTGCCAGCAGCACCCCGATCCGGGACAGGGACCGACTCTCCTACAATGAGCAGTTCTTC
NA,TRBV7-6,NA,TRBJ2-1,CASSLQPRRGTYNEQFF,TGTGCCAGCAGCCTCCAACCTCGACGGGGCACCTACAATGAGCAGTTCTTC
NA,TRBV11-2,TRBD1,TRBJ1-1,CASSLDRGGTEAFF,TGTGCCAGCAGCTTAGACAGGGGGGGGACTGAAGCTTTCTTT